This entry is about one T cell receptor (beta chain). The antigen is undetermined. Assay used: immunoSEQ multiplex PCR; TCRdb lists only in-frame clones, some missing. The table shows approximately 98,000 clones, with around 87% occurring only once. The data stem from a study of Tregs in tolerant kidney transplant recipients. Germline CDR1 reads SGHNT; CDR2 reads YYREEE (reference sequence). The CDR3 spans 14 residues. The V gene lost 0 bases and the J gene lost 2 bases, with 9 bases spanning the gap. Study results and limitations: Antigen-driven expansion was suggested because donor-specific Tregs expanded more than all Tregs in tolerant patients. Some patients' samples used different primers over time, so nucleotide sequences weren't comparable.

This chain links TRBV5-4 with TRBJ2-7; D is unresolved. The receptor comes from a human donor who received a combined kidney and bone marrow transplant. Source: CD4+ T cells from blood, taken before the transplant. CDR3 in amino acids: CASSLVDSPYEQYF. The CDR3 DNA is TGTGCCAGCAGCTTGGTAGACTCCCCCTACGAGCAGTACTTC.